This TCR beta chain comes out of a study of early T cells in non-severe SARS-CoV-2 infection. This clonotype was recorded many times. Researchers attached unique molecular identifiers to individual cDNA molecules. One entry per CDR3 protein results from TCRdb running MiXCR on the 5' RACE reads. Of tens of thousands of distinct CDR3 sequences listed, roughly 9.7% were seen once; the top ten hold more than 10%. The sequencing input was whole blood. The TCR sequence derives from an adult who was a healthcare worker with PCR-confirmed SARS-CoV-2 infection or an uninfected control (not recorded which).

The CDR3 coding sequence is TGTGCCAGCAGCTTAGGTGGGGGTTACAATCAGCCCCAGCATTTT. It encodes CASSLGGGYNQPQHF. The V gene is TRBV7-2, the J gene TRBJ1-5; possible D gene TRBD1, 5 bases. From germline, CDR1 is SGHTA and CDR2 FQGNSA. CDR3 length equals 15 residues. Trimming pared 1 base from V and 3 bases from J, leaving 10 bases between.